What follows are 22 T cell receptor beta chains derived from one specimen sequenced in a study of blood T cells in healthy people across ages. The authors ran a second PCR of 7 to 11 cycles using a sample-barcoded 5' primer and a J-beta primer mix. TCRdb analysed the 5' RACE reads with MiXCR anew, one entry per CDR3 protein. The table has 1 million to 1.2 million distinct CDR3 sequences, under 40% seen once. Sequencing used blood. These receptors all come from a man aged 18 to 30 in good health.

The chain couples TRBV4-2 to TRBJ1-4; D unresolved. CDR3 length: 16 amino acids. Trimming left V 6 bases short and J 1 base short, with 15 bases between. Germline values: CDR1 LGHNA, CDR2 YNFKEQ. CDR3 loop: CASSHEGIGTNEKLFF. The CDR3 DNA sequence: TGTGCCAGCAGTCATGAAGGGATAGGAACTAATGAAAAACTGTTTTTT.

This clonotype has more than one count but fewer than ten. V and J are TRBV29-1 and TRBJ2-5; TRBD1 might be the D (5 bases). This CDR3 spans 15 amino acids. The germline V gene has CDR1 SQVTM and CDR2 ANQGSEA. Trimming removed 3 bases from V and 5 bases from J, with 19 bases in between. This CDR3 is CSVDLWGRESETQYF. The CDR3, as DNA: TGCAGCGTTGATTTGTGGGGCAGGGAAAGTGAGACCCAGTACTTC.

The chain combines TRBV7-2 with TRBJ2-1; 7 bases match TRBD1. Germline V gene sequence: CDR1 SGHTA, CDR2 FQGNSA. This CDR3 is 13 amino acids long. J gave up 13 bases and V 5 bases, and 11 bases lay outside the gene matches. The CDR3 is CASSLDRNGEQFF. The DNA for the CDR3 is TGTGCCAGCAGCCTGGACAGGAACGGAGAACAGTTCTTC.

The chain joins TRBV2 to TRBJ1-4; D gene ambiguous. Germline V gene data show CDR1 as SNHLY and CDR2 as FYNNEI. V lost 0 bases and J 8 bases, leaving 1 base between the germline ends. The length of the CDR3 is 11 residues. In nucleotides, the CDR3 is TGTGCCAGCAGTGAAGCAGAAAAACTGTTTTTT. Encoded protein: CASSEAEKLFF.

As to this clonotype: A much larger clone lies one base from this, so it may be a read error. The chain recombines TRBV5-1 with TRBJ2-1; no definite D call. The CDR3 runs 13 residues. From germline, CDR1 is SGHRS and CDR2 YFSETQ. The V end lost 4 bases, the J end lost 8 bases, and 13 bases lay between the germline ends. For the CDR3, the DNA is TGCGCCAGCAGCGTGGCTTACGAGGATGAGCAGTTCTTC. This translates into CASSVAYEDEQFF. Combining the CDR3 with reference TRBV5-1 and TRBJ2-1 gives the whole variable domain KAGVTQTPRYLIKTRGQQVTLSCSPISGHRSVSWYQQTPGQGLQFLFEYFSETQRNKGNFPGRFSGRQFSNSRSEMNVSTLELGDSALYLCASSVAYEDEQFFGPGTRLTVL.

There are a few counts of this clonotype. The chain has TRBV12-3 or TRBV12-4 and TRBJ1-5, with 7 bases matching TRBD1. Trimming cost V 6 bases and J 5 bases; bases outside gene matches: 10. The CDR3 is made up of 15 amino acids. CDR3 coding DNA: TGTGCCAGCAGCCCTAGGAGGGACAGCCATCAGCCCCAGCATTTT. Protein: CASSPRRDSHQPQHF.

The genes are TRBV20-1 and TRBJ2-1, with D hard to call. Trimming removed 0 bases from V and 9 bases from J, with 12 bases in between. The CDR3 covers 13 residues. CDR1 is DFQATT and CDR2 is SNEGSKA in the germline V gene (reference sequence). CDR3 nucleotides: TGCAGTGCTAGAGATTGGAGCCGTGGTGAGCAGTTCTTC. It yields the protein CSARDWSRGEQFF.

This chain uses TRBV14 with TRBJ2-3; no clear D. With 2 bases removed from V and 5 bases from J, the gap between germline ends came to 8 bases. The CDR3 is 13 residues long. CDR1 and CDR2 from the germline V gene are SGHDN and FVKESK. The chain's CDR3 is CASSQSWGDTQYF. For the CDR3, the DNA is TGTGCCAGCAGCCAATCCTGGGGAGATACGCAGTATTTT.

The chain combines TRBV6-1 with TRBJ2-1; TRBD2 aligns across 8 bases. TRBJ2-7 matches the DNA end more closely, so the J call is doubtful. This CDR3 is 16 amino acids long. The germline V gene encodes CDR1 MNHNS and CDR2 SASEGT. The CDR3 DNA is TGTGCCAGCAGTGCCCGCGGGGGGTCCTCCTACAATGAGCAGTACTTC. Its translation: CASSARGGSSYNEQYF.

This clonotype was observed a few times. The rearrangement joins TRBV9 to TRBJ2-1, with 10 bases fitting TRBD2. The CDR3 has 15 amino acids. The germline gives CDR1 SGDLS, CDR2 YYNGEE. J gave up 4 bases and V 5 bases, and 6 bases lay outside the gene matches. The CDR3 nucleotides read TGTGCCAGCAGTCCTGGACTAGCGGTATACAATGAGCAGTTCTTC. This encodes CASSPGLAVYNEQFF. Filled out from reference TRBV9 and TRBJ2-1, the complete variable domain reads DSGVTQTPKHLITATGQRVTLRCSPRSGDLSVYWYQQSLDQGLQFLIQYYNGEERAKGNILERFSAQQFPDLHSELNLSSLELGDSALYFCASSPGLAVYNEQFFGPGTRLTVL.

This chain uses TRBV6-2 or TRBV6-3 with TRBJ1-5; D is perhaps TRBD1 (6 bases). Germline V gene data show CDR1 as MNHEY and CDR2 as SVGEGT. The CDR3 has 15 residues. V lost 7 bases, J lost 4 bases, and 17 bases lay in between. CDR3 in DNA: TGTGCCAGCACCAAGGACAGATACCCTAATCAGCCCCAGCATTTT. Translation: CASTKDRYPNQPQHF.

The chain has TRBV7-2 and TRBJ1-3, with 7 bases that match TRBD1. J gave up 0 bases and V 3 bases, and 2 bases lay outside the gene matches. This CDR3 has 15 residues. The V gene's germline CDR1 is SGHTA and CDR2 FQGNSA. This CDR3 reads CASSLGTDSGNTIYF. In DNA form, the CDR3 reads TGTGCCAGCAGCTTGGGGACAGACTCTGGAAACACCATATATTTT.

The V gene is TRBV24-1, the J gene TRBJ2-4, with D uncertain. Trimming left V 4 bases short and J 3 bases short, with 6 bases between. Germline lookup yields CDR1 KGHDR and CDR2 SFDVKD. This CDR3 region has 13 residues. The CDR3 spells CATSETGKNIQYF. The CDR3 bases are TGTGCCACCAGTGAAACTGGCAAAAACATTCAGTACTTC.

This chain joins TRBV12-3 or TRBV12-4 and TRBJ2-5; D tentatively reads TRBD1 or TRBD2 (6 bases each). The V end was cut by 6 bases, the J end by 11 bases, with 22 bases between. The CDR3 sequence is 14 residues long. Here the CDR3 reads CASSPGAPYNEQYF. DNA of the CDR3: TGTGCCAGCAGCCCGGGGGCCCCTTACAATGAGCAGTACTTC.

The rearrangement links TRBV7-2 to TRBJ2-2, with D maybe TRBD2 (6 bases). V was shortened by 5 bases and J by 6 bases, with 19 bases between the two germline ends. CDR1 is SGHTA and CDR2 is FQGNSA in the germline V gene. The CDR3 spans 16 residues. In DNA form, the CDR3 reads TGTGCCAGCAGCCTAGTAATCGTCGGGGGTGCCGGGGAGCTGTTTTTT. It translates to CASSLVIVGGAGELFF.

This clonotype was seen a handful of times. This rearrangement joins TRBV5-6 to TRBJ1-2; tentatively, D is TRBD1 (5 bases). The germline CDR1 and CDR2 sequences are SGHDT and YYEEEE. V lost 4 bases, J lost 4 bases, and 20 bases lay in between. The CDR3 is made up of 16 amino acids. CDR3 residues: CASSIGSGRALYGYTF. CDR3 nucleotides: TGTGCCAGCAGCATCGGTTCGGGACGGGCCCTCTATGGCTACACCTTC.

This chain links TRBV10-3 with TRBJ1-1; TRBD1 agrees at 11 bases. Trimming removed 2 bases from V and 9 bases from J; junction bases left unmatched: 8. Germline V gene lookup returns CDR1 ENHRY and CDR2 SYGVKD. This CDR3 has 15 amino acids. In DNA form, the CDR3 reads TGTGCCATCAGTGAGGGACAGGGGGCGATGAATAAAGCTTTCTTT. Translated: CAISEGQGAMNKAFF.

J is TRBJ1-2 and V is TRBV24-1; maybe TRBD1 (6 bases). The germline V gene has CDR1 KGHDR and CDR2 SFDVKD. V lost 3 bases and J 6 bases, leaving 16 bases between the germline ends. The CDR3 sequence is 15 residues long. In DNA form, the CDR3 reads TGTGCCACCAGTGATCTGTCCTCAGGGGAGGATGGCTACACCTTC. Its translation: CATSDLSSGEDGYTF.

V and J are TRBV6-5 and TRBJ2-3; 12 nucleotides line up with TRBD2. The CDR3 covers 20 residues. The junction had 14 bases not matched to a gene; V was cut back by 0 bases and J by 4 bases. Germline V gene lookup returns CDR1 MNHEY and CDR2 SVGAGI. In DNA form, the CDR3 reads TGTGCCAGCAGTTACTCGAGTACTAGCGGGGGGTTAGTAAAAGCAGATACGCAGTATTTT. It codes for CASSYSSTSGGLVKADTQYF.

The sample holds a few counts of this clonotype. The chain uses TRBV6-5 and TRBJ1-2; D gene uncertain. Between the trimmed V and J ends, which lost 6 bases and 2 bases, there was a span of 16 bases. The CDR3 extends over 15 amino acids. CDR1 and CDR2 from the germline V gene are MNHEY and SVGAGI. This CDR3 reads CASRDPGVKNYGYTF. For the CDR3, the DNA is TGTGCCAGCAGAGACCCCGGAGTTAAAAACTATGGCTACACCTTC.

The chain combines TRBV25-1 with TRBJ1-1; a possible D gene is TRBD1 (5 bases). The CDR3 runs to 13 residues. Germline CDR1 is MGHDK and CDR2 is SYGVNS. The V end was cut by 5 bases, the J end by 8 bases, with 15 bases between. The CDR3 loop reads CASSREQASEAFF. The CDR3 DNA is TGTGCCAGCAGTCGAGAACAGGCCTCGGAAGCTTTCTTT.

The rearrangement joins TRBV5-4 to TRBJ2-5; 8 bases are a match to TRBD1. The CDR3 length is 17 residues. The germline CDR1 and CDR2 sequences are SGHNT and YYREEE (reference sequence). The J segment lost 0 bases and the V segment lost 4 bases, leaving 11 bases of the junction unmatched. The CDR3 reads CASSPMVGQGYQETQYF. CDR3 sequence (DNA): TGTGCCAGCAGCCCAATGGTCGGACAGGGCTACCAAGAGACCCAGTACTTC.